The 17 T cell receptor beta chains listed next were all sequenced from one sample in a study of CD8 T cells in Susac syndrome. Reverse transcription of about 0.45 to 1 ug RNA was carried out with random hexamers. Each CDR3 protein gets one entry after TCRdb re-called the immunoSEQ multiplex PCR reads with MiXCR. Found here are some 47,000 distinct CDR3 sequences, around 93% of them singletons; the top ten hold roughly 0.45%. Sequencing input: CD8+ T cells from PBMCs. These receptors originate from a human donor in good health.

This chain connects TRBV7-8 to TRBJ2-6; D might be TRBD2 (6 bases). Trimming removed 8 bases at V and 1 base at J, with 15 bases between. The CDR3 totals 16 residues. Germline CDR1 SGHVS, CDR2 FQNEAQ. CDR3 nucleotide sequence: TGTGCCAGCTCGATAGGAGGGGTATCTGGGGCCAACGTCCTGACTTTC. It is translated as CASSIGGVSGANVLTF. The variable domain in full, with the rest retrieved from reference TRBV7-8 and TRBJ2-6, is GAGVSQSPRYKVAKRGQDVALRCDPISGHVSLFWYQQALGQGPEFLTYFQNEAQLDKSGLPSDRFFAERPEGSVSTLKIQRTQQEDSAVYLCASSIGGVSGANVLTFGAGSRLTVL.

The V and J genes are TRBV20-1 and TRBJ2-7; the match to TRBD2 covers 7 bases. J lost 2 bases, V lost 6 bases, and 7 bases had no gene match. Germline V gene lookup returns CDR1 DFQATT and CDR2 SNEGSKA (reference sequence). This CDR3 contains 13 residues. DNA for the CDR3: TGCAGTGCGAGAAGCGGGAACCCCTACGAGCAGTACTTC. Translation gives CSARSGNPYEQYF.

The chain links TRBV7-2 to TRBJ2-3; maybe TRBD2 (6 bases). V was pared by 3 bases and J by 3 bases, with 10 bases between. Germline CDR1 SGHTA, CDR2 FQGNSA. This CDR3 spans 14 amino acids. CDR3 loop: CASSLTSGTDTQYF. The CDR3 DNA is TGTGCCAGCAGCTTGACTAGTGGGACAGATACGCAGTATTTT.

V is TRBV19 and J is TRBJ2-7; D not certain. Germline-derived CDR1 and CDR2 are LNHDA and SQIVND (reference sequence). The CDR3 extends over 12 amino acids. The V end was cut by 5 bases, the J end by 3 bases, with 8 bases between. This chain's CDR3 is CASSADHYEQYF. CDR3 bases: TGTGCCAGTAGTGCCGACCACTACGAGCAGTACTTC.

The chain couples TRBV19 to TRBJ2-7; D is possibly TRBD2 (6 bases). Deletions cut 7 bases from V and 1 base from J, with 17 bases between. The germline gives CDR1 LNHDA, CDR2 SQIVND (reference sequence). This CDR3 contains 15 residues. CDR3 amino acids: CASTEGPIGSYEQYF. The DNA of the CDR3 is TGTGCCAGTACGGAGGGGCCAATAGGGTCCTACGAGCAGTACTTC.

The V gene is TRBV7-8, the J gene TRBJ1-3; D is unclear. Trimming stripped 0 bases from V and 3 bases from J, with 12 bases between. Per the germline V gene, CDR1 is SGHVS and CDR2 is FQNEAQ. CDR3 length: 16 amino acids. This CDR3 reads CASSLASGGIGNTIYF. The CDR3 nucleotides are TGTGCCAGCAGCTTAGCGTCCGGCGGGATTGGAAACACCATATATTTT.

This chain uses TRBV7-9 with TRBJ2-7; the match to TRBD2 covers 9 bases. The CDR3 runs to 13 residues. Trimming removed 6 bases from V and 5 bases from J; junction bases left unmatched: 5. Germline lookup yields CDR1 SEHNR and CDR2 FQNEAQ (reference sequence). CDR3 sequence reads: CASSAVAGDEQYF. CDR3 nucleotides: TGTGCCAGCAGTGCGGTAGCGGGGGACGAGCAGTACTTC. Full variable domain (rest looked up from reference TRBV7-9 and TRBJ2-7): DTGVSQNPRHKITKRGQNVTFRCDPISEHNRLYWYRQTLGQGPEFLTYFQNEAQLEKSRLLSDRFSAERPKGSFSTLEIQRTEQGDSAMYLCASSAVAGDEQYFGPGTRLTVT.

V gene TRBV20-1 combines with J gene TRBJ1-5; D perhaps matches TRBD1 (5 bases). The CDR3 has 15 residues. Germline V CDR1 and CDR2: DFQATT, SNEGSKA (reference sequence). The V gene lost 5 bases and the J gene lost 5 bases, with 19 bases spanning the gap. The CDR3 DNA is TGCAGTGCTGACTCAGGGAATATGGTTTATCAGCCCCAGCATTTT. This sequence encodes CSADSGNMVYQPQHF.

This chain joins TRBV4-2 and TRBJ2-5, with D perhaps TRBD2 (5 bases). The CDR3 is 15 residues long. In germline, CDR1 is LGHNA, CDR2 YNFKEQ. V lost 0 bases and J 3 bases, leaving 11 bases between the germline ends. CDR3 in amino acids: CASSQEGAAEETQYF. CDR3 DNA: TGTGCCAGCAGCCAAGAAGGAGCAGCGGAAGAGACCCAGTACTTC.

This CDR3 is CASRASGRASNEQFF. The DNA of the CDR3 is TGTGCCAGCAGGGCTAGCGGGAGGGCCTCCAATGAGCAGTTCTTC. This sequence joins TRBV2 and TRBJ2-1; 12 bases are shared with TRBD2. V lost 6 bases and J lost 6; bases outside the gene matches: 6. The CDR3 runs to 15 residues. Germline CDR1 SNHLY, CDR2 FYNNEI. Drawing the rest from reference TRBV2 and TRBJ2-1, the complete variable domain is EPEVTQTPSHQVTQMGQEVILRCVPISNHLYFYWYRQILGQKVEFLVSFYNNEISEKSEIFDDQFSVERPDGSNFTLKIRSTKLEDSAMYFCASRASGRASNEQFFGPGTRLTVL.

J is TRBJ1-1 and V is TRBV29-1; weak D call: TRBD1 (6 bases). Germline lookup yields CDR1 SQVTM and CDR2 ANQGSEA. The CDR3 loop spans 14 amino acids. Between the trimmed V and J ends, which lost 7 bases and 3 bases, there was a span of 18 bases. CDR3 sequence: CSGAGGLGDTEAFF. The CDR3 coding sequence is TGCAGCGGGGCCGGGGGCCTCGGGGACACTGAAGCTTTCTTT.

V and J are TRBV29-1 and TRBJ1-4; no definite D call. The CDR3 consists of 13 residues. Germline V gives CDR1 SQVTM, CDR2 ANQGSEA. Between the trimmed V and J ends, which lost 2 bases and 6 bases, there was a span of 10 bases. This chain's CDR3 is CSVESRPDEKLFF. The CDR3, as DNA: TGCAGCGTTGAATCTCGGCCAGATGAAAAACTGTTTTTT.

CDR3 amino acids: CASSYGRQGSYEQYF. CDR3 DNA sequence: TGTGCCAGCAGTTACGGGAGACAGGGGAGCTACGAGCAGTACTTC. The chain links TRBV6-2 or TRBV6-3 to TRBJ2-7; 8 bases map to TRBD1. There are 15 residues in the CDR3. V trimming: 2 bases; J trimming: 3 bases; junction bases outside the gene matches: 6. Per germline, CDR1 MNHEY and CDR2 SVGEGT.

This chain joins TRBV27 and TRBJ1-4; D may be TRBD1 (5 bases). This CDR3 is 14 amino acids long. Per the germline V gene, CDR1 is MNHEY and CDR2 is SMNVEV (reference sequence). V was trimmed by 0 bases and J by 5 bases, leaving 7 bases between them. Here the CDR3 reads CASSLSEGNEKLFF. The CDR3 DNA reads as TGTGCCAGCAGTTTATCGGAGGGGAATGAAAAACTGTTTTTT.

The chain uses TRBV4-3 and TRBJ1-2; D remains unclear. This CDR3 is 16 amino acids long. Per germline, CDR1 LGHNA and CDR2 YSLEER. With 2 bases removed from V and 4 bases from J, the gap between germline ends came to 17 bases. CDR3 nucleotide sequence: TGCGCCAGCAGCCAAACCGGGCCCAGGACGGCCTATGGCTACACCTTC. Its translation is CASSQTGPRTAYGYTF.

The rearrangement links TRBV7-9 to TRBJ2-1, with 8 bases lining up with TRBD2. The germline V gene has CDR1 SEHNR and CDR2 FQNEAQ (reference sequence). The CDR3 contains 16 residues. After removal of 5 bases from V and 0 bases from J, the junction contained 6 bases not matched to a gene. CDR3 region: CASSPLAGSSYNEQFF. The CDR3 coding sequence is TGTGCCAGCAGCCCCTTAGCGGGGAGCTCCTACAATGAGCAGTTCTTC.

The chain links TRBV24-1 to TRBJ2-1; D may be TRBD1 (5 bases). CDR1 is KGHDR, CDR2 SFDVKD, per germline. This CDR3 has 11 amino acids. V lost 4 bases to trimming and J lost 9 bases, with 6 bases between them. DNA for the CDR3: TGTGCCACCAGTGACAGGGCTGAGCAGTTCTTC. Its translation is CATSDRAEQFF.